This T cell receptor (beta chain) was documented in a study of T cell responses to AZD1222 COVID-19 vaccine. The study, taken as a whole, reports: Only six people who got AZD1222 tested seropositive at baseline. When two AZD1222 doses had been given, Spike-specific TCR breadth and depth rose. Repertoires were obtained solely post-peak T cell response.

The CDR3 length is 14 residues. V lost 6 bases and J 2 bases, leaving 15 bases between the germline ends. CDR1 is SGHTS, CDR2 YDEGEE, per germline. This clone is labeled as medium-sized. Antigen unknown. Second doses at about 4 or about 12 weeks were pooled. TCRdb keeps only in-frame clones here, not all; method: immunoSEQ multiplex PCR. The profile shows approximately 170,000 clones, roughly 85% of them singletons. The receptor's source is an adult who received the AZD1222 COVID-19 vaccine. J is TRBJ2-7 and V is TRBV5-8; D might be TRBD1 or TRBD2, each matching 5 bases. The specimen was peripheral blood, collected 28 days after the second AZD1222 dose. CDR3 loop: CASIRDAGTYEQYF. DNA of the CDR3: TGTGCCAGCATCCGGGACGCAGGAACCTACGAGCAGTACTTC.